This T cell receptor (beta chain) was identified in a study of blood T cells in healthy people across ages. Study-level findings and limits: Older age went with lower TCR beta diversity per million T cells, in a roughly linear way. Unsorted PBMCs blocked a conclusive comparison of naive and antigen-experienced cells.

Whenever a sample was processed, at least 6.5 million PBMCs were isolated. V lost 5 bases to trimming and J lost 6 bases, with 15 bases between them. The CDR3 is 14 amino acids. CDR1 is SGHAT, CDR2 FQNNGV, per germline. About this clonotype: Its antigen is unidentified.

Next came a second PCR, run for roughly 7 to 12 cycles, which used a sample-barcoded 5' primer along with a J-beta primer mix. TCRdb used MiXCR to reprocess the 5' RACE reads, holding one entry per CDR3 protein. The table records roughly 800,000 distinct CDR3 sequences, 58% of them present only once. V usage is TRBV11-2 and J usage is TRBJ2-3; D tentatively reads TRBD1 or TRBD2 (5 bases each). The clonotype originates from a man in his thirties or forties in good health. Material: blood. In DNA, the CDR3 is TGTGCCAGCAGCCAAGGACCCTGGGGGGATACGCAGTATTTT. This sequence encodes CASSQGPWGDTQYF.